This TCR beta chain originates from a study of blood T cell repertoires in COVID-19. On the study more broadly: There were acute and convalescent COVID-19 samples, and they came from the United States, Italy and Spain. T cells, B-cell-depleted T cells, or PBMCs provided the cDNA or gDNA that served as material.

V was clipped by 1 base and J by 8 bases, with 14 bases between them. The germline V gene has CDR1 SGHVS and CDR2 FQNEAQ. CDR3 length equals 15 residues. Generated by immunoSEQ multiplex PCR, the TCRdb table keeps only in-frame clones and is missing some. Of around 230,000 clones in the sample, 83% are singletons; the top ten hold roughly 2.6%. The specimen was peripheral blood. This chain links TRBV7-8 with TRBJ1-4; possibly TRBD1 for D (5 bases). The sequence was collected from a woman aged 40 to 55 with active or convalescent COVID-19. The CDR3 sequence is CASSLVEGLAEKLFF. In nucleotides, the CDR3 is TGTGCCAGCAGCTTAGTGGAGGGGCTTGCCGAAAAACTGTTTTTT.